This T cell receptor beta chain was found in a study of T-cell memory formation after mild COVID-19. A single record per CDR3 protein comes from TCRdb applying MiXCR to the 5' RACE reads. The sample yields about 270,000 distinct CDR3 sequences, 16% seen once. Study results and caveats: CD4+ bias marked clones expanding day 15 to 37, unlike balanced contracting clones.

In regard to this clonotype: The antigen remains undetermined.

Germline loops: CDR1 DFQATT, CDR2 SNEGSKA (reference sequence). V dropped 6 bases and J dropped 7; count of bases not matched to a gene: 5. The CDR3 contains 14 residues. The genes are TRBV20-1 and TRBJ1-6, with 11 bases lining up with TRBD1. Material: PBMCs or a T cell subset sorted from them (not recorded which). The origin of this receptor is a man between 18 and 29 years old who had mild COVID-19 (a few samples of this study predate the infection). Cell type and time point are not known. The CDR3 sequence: CSAPGQGVNSPLHF. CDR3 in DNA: TGCAGTGCCCCGGGACAGGGGGTGAATTCACCCCTCCACTTT.